The clone carrying this T cell receptor (beta chain) has a handful of counts. What it binds is not known. The V end lost 8 bases, the J end lost 5 bases, and 13 bases lay between the germline ends. The CDR3 is made up of 13 amino acids. CDR1 SNHLY and CDR2 FYNNEI come from the germline V gene. MiXCR, applied by TCRdb to the RT-PCR reads, yields one record per CDR3 protein. This table holds roughly 160,000 distinct CDR3 sequences, roughly a tenth found once. This entry belongs to a study of response to subunit inactivated influenza vaccine. Regarding the study as a whole: Authors suggested seasonal influenza vaccinations each recruit few new T cells.

The chain combines TRBV2 with TRBJ2-4; a possible D gene is TRBD2 (6 bases). Sequencing was performed on non-naive T cells sorted from PBMCs, taken about 40 days after vaccination. The sequence was collected from a man aged 45 to 65 who received an inactivated influenza vaccine. The CDR3 reads CASARTNENIQYF. In nucleotides, the CDR3 is TGTGCCAGCGCTAGGACTAACGAAAACATTCAGTACTTC.